This T cell receptor (beta chain) was sequenced during a study of STAT5B mutations in CD4+ large granular lymphocyte leukemia. Looking at the study overall: The CDR3 'QG' motif was associated with a particular HLA allele among healthy donors.

Notes on the study in general: The CD4+ versus CD8+ T-LGLL clonality difference may reflect limited sample size. TRBV06-family usage was enriched in top patient clones (8/27) versus controls (2/35). No patients shared main leukemic clonotypes, though less than 30% appeared at low frequency elsewhere.

Method: immunoSEQ multiplex PCR; TCRdb's copy keeps in-frame clones and lacks some. The data contain approximately 31,000 clones, 55% to 80% of them singletons. V dropped 5 bases and J dropped 7; count of bases not matched to a gene: 10. This CDR3 is 16 amino acids long. Germline V gene data show CDR1 as SGHRS and CDR2 as YFSETQ. This clone appeared once. Its antigen is unidentified. The receptor was derived from a human donor in good health. The chain joins TRBV5-1 to TRBJ2-1; 12 nucleotides agree with TRBD2. Sequenced sample: CD4+ T cells from blood buffy coats. This chain's CDR3 is CASRRLAGGYTNEQFF. CDR3 nucleotides: TGCGCCAGCAGGAGGCTAGCGGGGGGGTATACAAATGAGCAGTTCTTC.